This T cell receptor beta chain was sequenced during a study of blood T cell repertoires in COVID-19. Study-level background: Samples of COVID-19 (acute and convalescent) were obtained from the United States, Italy and Spain.

In the study's own analysis: Estimated nucleated cell counts came from reference gene primer amplification. Clones were sequenced by immunoSEQ multiplex PCR, and TCRdb holds only the in-frame ones, with some missing. V, J and clone size derive from that table, while D and trimming were established from the DNA sequence. The table records 230,000 or so clones, roughly 84% of them present only once. Germline loops: CDR1 LNHDA, CDR2 SQIVND (reference sequence). The CDR3 extends over 21 amino acids. Trimming took 5 bases from V and 0 from J, leaving 29 bases between them. The specimen was peripheral blood. This chain connects TRBV19 to TRBJ1-5, with D possibly matching TRBD1 (5 bases). This clonotype was sampled from a man in his forties with active or convalescent COVID-19. DNA of the CDR3: TGTGCCAGTAGTGACGGAATCGCAAGCCCCGCAGGGTTCTATAGCAATCAGCCCCAGCATTTT. Translation: CASSDGIASPAGFYSNQPQHF.